Listed below are T cell receptor beta chains from one sample, sequenced in a study of identical twins. TCRdb reprocessed the 5' RACE reads via MiXCR and lists one record per CDR3 protein. Here the sample spans hundreds of thousands of distinct CDR3 sequences, about 20% being singletons. In addition, the sample was reused for a study of T cells expressing NK-cell markers.

Sequenced sample: PBMCs. These receptors were obtained from a woman under 30 in good health. The CDR3 runs from the conserved cysteine through the conserved F or W. The D gene is left open where the match is weak. Expanded clones get a size class; other rows say once, few or many, or leave the size out.

size: -
J: TRBJ2-7
D: -
V: TRBV13
CDR3: CASSLGRAEEQYF
DNA: TGTGCCAGCAGCTTAGGTCGAGCGGAAGAGCAGTACTTC

size: many
J: TRBJ2-3
D: TRBD2
V: TRBV12-3/TRBV12-4
CDR3: CASSLMTSRDTQYF
DNA: TGTGCCAGCAGTCTTATGACTAGCAGAGATACGCAGTATTTT

size: few
J: TRBJ2-3
D: -
V: TRBV9
CDR3: CASSVGLEGPDTQYF
DNA: TGTGCCAGCAGCGTAGGTCTGGAGGGCCCAGATACGCAGTATTTT

size: -
J: TRBJ2-7
D: -
V: TRBV5-1
CDR3: CASSRTAASDEQYF
DNA: TGCGCCAGCAGCCGGACAGCGGCGAGTGACGAGCAGTACTTC

size: few
J: TRBJ2-1
D: TRBD2
V: TRBV3-1
CDR3: CASSGRLGGGTNEQFF
DNA: TGTGCCAGCAGCGGACGACTAGGCGGGGGGACAAATGAGCAGTTCTTC

size: -
J: TRBJ2-5
D: -
V: TRBV18
CDR3: CASSTRGSGLETQYF
DNA: TGTGCCAGCTCAACACGGGGTAGCGGACTAGAGACCCAGTACTTC

size: few
J: TRBJ2-3
D: TRBD1
V: TRBV29-1
CDR3: CSVQGAGDTQYF
DNA: TGCAGCGTACAGGGGGCGGGAGATACGCAGTATTTT

size: few
J: TRBJ2-1
D: -
V: TRBV25-1
CDR3: CASSATRRYNEQFF
DNA: TGTGCCAGCAGTGCGACTAGACGGTACAATGAGCAGTTCTTC

size: -
J: TRBJ2-7
D: -
V: TRBV6-5
CDR3: CASRYTRGGPYEQYF
DNA: TGTGCCAGCAGATACACCAGGGGGGGACCCTACGAGCAGTACTTC

size: -
J: TRBJ2-3
D: -
V: TRBV20-1
CDR3: CSARGGGGDTQYF
DNA: TGCAGTGCTAGAGGGGGAGGCGGGGATACGCAGTATTTT

size: -
J: TRBJ1-1
D: -
V: TRBV20-1
CDR3: CSARDDEAFF
DNA: TGCAGTGCTAGGGACGACGAAGCTTTCTTT

size: many
J: TRBJ2-1
D: TRBD2
V: TRBV12-3/TRBV12-4
CDR3: CASSGTRMGEQFF
DNA: TGTGCCAGCAGTGGGACTAGAATGGGTGAGCAGTTCTTC

size: many
J: TRBJ2-2
D: TRBD1
V: TRBV5-6
CDR3: CASSWDRDTGELFF
DNA: TGTGCCAGCAGCTGGGACAGGGACACCGGGGAGCTGTTTTTT

size: -
J: TRBJ2-1
D: -
V: TRBV6-2/TRBV6-3
CDR3: CASSPQGASGLNYNEQFF
DNA: TGTGCCAGCAGCCCCCAGGGGGCTAGCGGACTCAACTACAATGAGCAGTTCTTC

size: once
J: TRBJ2-3
D: TRBD2
V: TRBV5-1
CDR3: CASHRGGTDTQYF
DNA: TGCGCCAGCCACCGGGGGGGCACAGATACGCAGTATTTT

size: -
J: TRBJ2-3
D: -
V: TRBV11-2
CDR3: CASSRRDSSMDTQYF
DNA: TGTGCCAGCAGCCGACGGGACTCTTCGATGGATACGCAGTATTTT

size: -
J: TRBJ1-2
D: -
V: TRBV12-3/TRBV12-4
CDR3: CASSFGTPNYGYTF
DNA: TGTGCCAGCAGTTTCGGGACGCCGAACTATGGCTACACCTTC

size: -
J: TRBJ2-7
D: -
V: TRBV3-1
CDR3: CASSKVVGSNEQYF
DNA: TGTGCCAGCAGCAAAGTAGTGGGGTCTAACGAGCAGTACTTC

size: -
J: TRBJ2-2
D: TRBD2
V: TRBV6-2/TRBV6-3
CDR3: CASSYPTSGRLFAGELFF
DNA: TGTGCCAGCAGTTACCCGACTAGCGGGAGATTGTTCGCCGGGGAGCTGTTTTTT

size: few
J: TRBJ2-3
D: -
V: TRBV7-2
CDR3: CASSFPVGGRTDTQYF
DNA: TGTGCCAGCAGCTTCCCCGTGGGAGGACGCACAGATACGCAGTATTTT

size: few
J: TRBJ1-5
D: -
V: TRBV5-8
CDR3: CASRQPQHF
DNA: TGTGCCAGCCGGCAGCCCCAGCATTTT

size: -
J: TRBJ1-3
D: -
V: TRBV12-3/TRBV12-4
CDR3: CASSRSGVTQSIYF
DNA: TGTGCCAGCAGTCGTTCAGGAGTCACTCAGTCTATATATTTT

size: -
J: TRBJ1-6
D: -
V: TRBV12-3/TRBV12-4
CDR3: CASSRQGTANSPLHF
DNA: TGTGCCAGCAGCCGGCAGGGGACGGCCAATTCACCCCTCCACTTT

size: -
J: TRBJ2-1
D: TRBD2
V: TRBV5-6
CDR3: CASSRTSTLYNEQFF
DNA: TGTGCCAGCAGTAGGACTAGCACCCTCTACAATGAGCAGTTCTTC

size: few
J: TRBJ2-3
D: -
V: TRBV7-2
CDR3: CASSHGGGRTDTQYF
DNA: TGTGCCAGCAGCCATGGGGGGGGCCGCACAGATACGCAGTATTTT

size: few
J: TRBJ2-3
D: -
V: TRBV9
CDR3: CASSVARGTPTDTQYF
DNA: TGTGCCAGCAGCGTAGCTAGGGGGACACCCACAGATACGCAGTATTTT

size: -
J: TRBJ2-3
D: TRBD2
V: TRBV10-3
CDR3: CAISGTSPESTDTQYF
DNA: TGTGCCATCAGTGGGACTAGCCCTGAGAGCACAGATACGCAGTATTTT

size: few
J: TRBJ2-3
D: TRBD2
V: TRBV12-3/TRBV12-4
CDR3: CASSSAGTMRAVTDTQYF
DNA: TGTGCCAGCTCCTCGGCCGGGACTATGAGGGCTGTCACAGATACGCAGTATTTT

size: many
J: TRBJ1-1
D: TRBD1
V: TRBV5-1
CDR3: CASRETTGRTEAFF
DNA: TGCGCCAGCAGGGAGACGACAGGGCGCACTGAAGCTTTCTTT

size: -
J: TRBJ1-1
D: -
V: TRBV6-2/TRBV6-3
CDR3: CASSRIPSPTEAFF
DNA: TGTGCCAGCAGTCGGATACCCTCTCCGACTGAAGCTTTCTTT

size: few
J: TRBJ2-7
D: -
V: TRBV5-6
CDR3: CASSLVGYEMEQYF
DNA: TGTGCCAGCAGCTTGGTGGGGTATGAAATGGAGCAGTACTTC

size: few
J: TRBJ2-5
D: -
V: TRBV29-1
CDR3: CSVTRPSKETQYF
DNA: TGCAGCGTGACAAGGCCCAGCAAAGAGACCCAGTACTTC

size: few
J: TRBJ1-2
D: -
V: TRBV20-1
CDR3: CSAPQEGYGYTF
DNA: TGCAGTGCGCCACAGGAGGGCTATGGCTACACCTTC

size: -
J: TRBJ2-1
D: TRBD1
V: TRBV5-1
CDR3: CASSVPGSGGFEQFF
DNA: TGCGCCAGCAGCGTACCCGGGTCAGGGGGCTTTGAGCAGTTCTTC

size: -
J: TRBJ1-2
D: -
V: TRBV6-5
CDR3: CASSSRNYGYTF
DNA: TGTGCCAGCAGTTCCCGGAACTATGGCTACACCTTC

size: many
J: TRBJ2-3
D: TRBD2
V: TRBV20-1
CDR3: CSASTRGGGTDTQYF
DNA: TGCAGTGCTAGTACGCGGGGGGGCGGGACAGATACGCAGTATTTT